This T cell receptor (beta chain) appears in the sequencing data of a study of cytomegalovirus exposure and HLA in healthy donors. All donors participated as healthy donors of bone marrow. PCR primers comprised 60 Vbeta and 13 Jbeta primers. TCRdb's copy holds only in-frame clones and misses some; the assay was immunoSEQ multiplex PCR. The sample includes about 43,000 clones, roughly half of them seen just once. As for this clone: No antigen is known for it.

Trimming took 3 bases from V and 2 from J; bases not matched to a gene: 8. The CDR3 extends over 16 amino acids. Per the germline V gene, CDR1 is SGDLS and CDR2 is YYNGEE. Study conclusions and caveats: Researchers catalogued about 150 TCR beta chains as cytomegalovirus-associated. HLA restriction was apparent for most CMV-associated TCR beta chains in a later analysis. In an earlier analysis, productive rearrangement rates for most beta V segments clustered near 87% or 30%.

The receptor comes from a man in his sixties in good health and CMV-seronegative. This rearrangement joins TRBV9 to TRBJ2-5; TRBD2 aligns across 9 bases. The sample comprised PBMCs. The CDR3 is CASSETSGNLQETQYF. In nucleotides, the CDR3 is TGTGCCAGCAGCGAGACTAGCGGAAACCTACAAGAGACCCAGTACTTC.